Here is one T cell receptor (beta chain) with its context. Its antigen is not known. Physicians reached a diagnosis by relying on clinical symptoms, serum thyroxine, TRAb, thyroid ultrasound and orbital computed tomography. Germline V CDR1 and CDR2: SQVTM, ANQGSEA. The CDR3 is 12 residues long. V lost 8 bases and J lost 4, with 14 bases in between. This entry is derived from a study of Graves' ophthalmopathy and Graves' hyperthyroidism. Findings of the study overall: Predictions made by the model for ophthalmopathy progression reached approximately 71% sensitivity and just under 75% specificity. Most expanded clonotypes from thyroid (those above 0.001 frequency) were also found in blood.

Beta-chain TCR CDR3 regions were amplified from RNA transcripts. The first round was an RT-PCR with HTBI primers, and the second round was a multiplex PCR. Each CDR3 protein gets one entry after TCRdb re-called the multiplex PCR reads with MiXCR. Of approximately 1.2 million distinct CDR3 sequences listed, about 36% are singletons. The genes are TRBV29-1 and TRBJ1-1; D unresolved. The clonotype originates from an adult man with Graves' hyperthyroidism. Sample: peripheral blood or thyroid tissue (not recorded which). For the CDR3, the DNA is TGCAGCCGGACGGCCGCGGCCACTGAAGCTTTCTTT. Amino acids: CSRTAAATEAFF.